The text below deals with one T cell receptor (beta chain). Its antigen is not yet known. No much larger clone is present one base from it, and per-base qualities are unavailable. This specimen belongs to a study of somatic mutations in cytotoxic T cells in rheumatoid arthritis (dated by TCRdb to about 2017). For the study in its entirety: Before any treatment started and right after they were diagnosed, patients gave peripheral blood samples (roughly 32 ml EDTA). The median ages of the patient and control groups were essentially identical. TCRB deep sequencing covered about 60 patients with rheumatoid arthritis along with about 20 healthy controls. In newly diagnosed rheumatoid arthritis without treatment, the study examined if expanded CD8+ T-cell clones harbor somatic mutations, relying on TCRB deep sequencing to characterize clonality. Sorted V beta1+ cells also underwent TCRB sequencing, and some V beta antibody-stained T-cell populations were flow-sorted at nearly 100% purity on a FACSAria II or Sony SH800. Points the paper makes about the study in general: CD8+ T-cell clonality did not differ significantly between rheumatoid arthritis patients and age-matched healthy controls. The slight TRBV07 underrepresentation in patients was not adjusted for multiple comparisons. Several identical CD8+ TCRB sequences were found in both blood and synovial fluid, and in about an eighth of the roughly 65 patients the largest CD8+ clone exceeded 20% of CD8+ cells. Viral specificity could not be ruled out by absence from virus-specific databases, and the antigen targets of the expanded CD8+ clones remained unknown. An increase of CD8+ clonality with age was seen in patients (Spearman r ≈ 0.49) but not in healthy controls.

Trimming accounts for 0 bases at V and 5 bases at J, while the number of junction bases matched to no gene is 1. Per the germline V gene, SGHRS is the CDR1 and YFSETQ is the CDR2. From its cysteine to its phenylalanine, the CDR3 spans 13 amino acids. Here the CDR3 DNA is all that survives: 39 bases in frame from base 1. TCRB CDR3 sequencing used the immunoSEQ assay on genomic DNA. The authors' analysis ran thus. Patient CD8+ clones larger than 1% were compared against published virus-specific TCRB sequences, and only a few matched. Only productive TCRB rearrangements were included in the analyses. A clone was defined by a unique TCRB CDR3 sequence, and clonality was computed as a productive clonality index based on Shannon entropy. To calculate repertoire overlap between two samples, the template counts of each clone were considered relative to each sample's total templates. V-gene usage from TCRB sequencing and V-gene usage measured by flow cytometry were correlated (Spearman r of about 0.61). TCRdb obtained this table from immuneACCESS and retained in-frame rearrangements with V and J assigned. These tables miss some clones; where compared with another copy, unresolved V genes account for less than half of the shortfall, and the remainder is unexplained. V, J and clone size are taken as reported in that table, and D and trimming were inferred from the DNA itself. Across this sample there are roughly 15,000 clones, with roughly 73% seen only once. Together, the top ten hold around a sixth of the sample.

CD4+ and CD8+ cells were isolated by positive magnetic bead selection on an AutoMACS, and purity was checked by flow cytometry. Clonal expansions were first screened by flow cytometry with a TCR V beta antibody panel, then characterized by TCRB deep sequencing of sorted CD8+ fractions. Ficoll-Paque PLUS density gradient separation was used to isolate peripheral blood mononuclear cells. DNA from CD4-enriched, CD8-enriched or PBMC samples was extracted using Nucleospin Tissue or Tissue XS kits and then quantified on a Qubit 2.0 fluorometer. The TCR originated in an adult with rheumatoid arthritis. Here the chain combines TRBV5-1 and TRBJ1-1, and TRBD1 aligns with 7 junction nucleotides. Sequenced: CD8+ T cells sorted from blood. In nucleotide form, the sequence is TGCGCCAGCAGCTTGGAGGGGGCGACTGAAGCTTTCTTT. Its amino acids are CASSLEGATEAFF.